Presented here are 6 T cell receptor beta chains from one specimen sequenced in a study of blood T cell repertoires in COVID-19. TCRdb's copy holds only in-frame clones and misses some; the assay was immunoSEQ multiplex PCR. The table includes fewer than 350,000 clones, around nine tenths detected once. Material for sequencing was PBMCs or T cells enriched from blood (not recorded which). These receptors all stem from a woman in her twenties or thirties who had been exposed to COVID-19.

This chain joins TRBV27 and TRBJ2-1, with 9 bases that match TRBD1. V dropped 6 bases and J dropped 7; count of bases not matched to a gene: 10. This CDR3 has 15 amino acids. The germline CDR1 and CDR2 sequences are MNHEY and SMNVEV (reference sequence). CDR3 sequence (DNA): TGTGCCAGCAGACGGGGAACAGGGGGCAAAAATGAGCAGTTCTTC. As protein: CASRRGTGGKNEQFF.

In nucleotides, the CDR3 is TGCGCCAGCAGCCACGATCGGAGGGCCGGTGAGGAGACCCAGTACTTC. Its translation: CASSHDRRAGEETQYF. The rearrangement uses TRBV4-1 and TRBJ2-5, with a possible D match to TRBD2 (6 bases). The CDR3 contains 16 residues. Trimming cost V 3 bases and J 5 bases, with 19 bases left between them. CDR1 is MGHRA, CDR2 YSYEKL, per germline.

The genes are TRBV12-5 and TRBJ2-1; tentative D call: TRBD2 (5 bases). The V gene lost 0 bases and the J gene lost 9 bases, with 9 bases spanning the gap. This CDR3 comprises 13 residues. The V gene's germline CDR1 is LGHNT and CDR2 FRNRAP. The CDR3 DNA sequence: TGTGCTAGTGGTTTGGTCGGCGAGGGTGAGCAGTTCTTC. This translates into CASGLVGEGEQFF.

The chain carries TRBV6-5 and TRBJ1-5, with D unclear. CDR1 is MNHEY, CDR2 SVGAGI, per germline. V lost 0 bases and J lost 4, with 7 bases in between. The CDR3 spans 14 residues. The DNA of the CDR3 is TGTGCCAGCAGTTACTCGTCGGGAAATCAGCCCCAGCATTTT. This gives the protein CASSYSSGNQPQHF.

The chain uses TRBV5-4 and TRBJ1-4, with TRBD1 identical over 8 bases. The CDR3 spans 14 residues. Per the germline V gene, CDR1 is SGHNT and CDR2 is YYREEE (reference sequence). V was pared by 6 bases and J by 4 bases, with 5 bases of the junction left unmatched. The CDR3 DNA reads TGTGCCAGCACCGCAGGGGGCCTTAATGAAAAACTGTTTTTT. This gives the protein CASTAGGLNEKLFF. The variable domain in full, completed from reference TRBV5-4 and TRBJ1-4, reads ETGVTQSPTHLIKTRGQQVTLRCSSQSGHNTVSWYQQALGQGPQFIFQYYREEENGRGNFPPRFSGLQFPNYSSELNVNALELDDSALYLCASTAGGLNEKLFFGSGTQLSVL.

The rearrangement links TRBV6-4 to TRBJ2-3; 8 bases line up with TRBD2. The germline CDR1 and CDR2 sequences are MRHNA and SNTAGT. Germline trimming cut 0 bases from V and 4 bases from J; bases unmatched to any gene: 6. The CDR3 loop spans 16 amino acids. CDR3 region: CASSDSPGGGSDTQYF. The DNA of the CDR3 is TGTGCCAGCAGTGACTCACCGGGAGGGGGTTCAGATACGCAGTATTTT.